This passage covers 12 T cell receptor beta chains from one sample sequenced in a study of T cells in localized non-small cell lung cancer. Using immunoSEQ multiplex PCR, the repertoire was profiled, and TCRdb retains in-frame clones only, with some absent. The table includes almost 4,000 clones, roughly a quarter detected once. Sequenced material: lung tumor tissue, taken before any cancer treatment. Receptor source: a man aged 40 to 69 with stage II lung adenocarcinoma.

This chain joins TRBV28 and TRBJ1-2, with no clear D. V was cut by 4 bases and J by 8 bases, with 14 bases left in between. The CDR3 is 13 residues long. Germline CDR1 is MDHEN and CDR2 is SYDVKM. The CDR3 coding sequence is TGTGCCAGCAGTTCTTTGGGCCGAGGAGGCTACACCTTC. It codes for CASSSLGRGGYTF.

This clone was detected a few times. The chain carries TRBV5-1 and TRBJ1-4; D is perhaps TRBD1 (5 bases). The CDR3 consists of 14 residues. The V gene's germline CDR1 is SGHRS and CDR2 YFSETQ. V lost 6 bases, J lost 7 bases, and 16 bases lay in between. The CDR3 nucleotides read TGCGCCAGCACAAGTACAGGAGGGAGTGAAAAACTGTTTTTT. This encodes CASTSTGGSEKLFF.

The chain is built from TRBV28 and TRBJ1-2, with D maybe TRBD1 (5 bases). The V and J ends lost 6 bases and 0 bases respectively, with 11 bases between them. Per the germline V gene, CDR1 is MDHEN and CDR2 is SYDVKM. This CDR3 has 14 residues. DNA of the CDR3: TGTGCCAGCAGATGGGACCCCCCTAACTATGGCTACACCTTC. Its translation is CASRWDPPNYGYTF.

This rearrangement joins TRBV18 to TRBJ1-1, with D unresolved. Germline CDR1 KGHSH, CDR2 LQKENI. V was pared by 6 bases and J by 1 base, with 12 bases between. The CDR3 has 14 amino acids. The CDR3 DNA follows: TGTGCCAGCTCCCCCGCGGCGGGGAACACTGAAGCTTTCTTT. Its protein is CASSPAAGNTEAFF.

This chain joins TRBV6-8 and TRBJ1-2, with D maybe TRBD1 (5 bases). Germline lookup yields CDR1 MNHGY and CDR2 SAAAGT. V was shortened by 5 bases and J by 2 bases, with 15 bases between the two germline ends. CDR3 size: 15 residues. CDR3 region: CASSDGGPLNYGYTF. The CDR3 DNA is TGTGCCAGCAGTGATGGGGGTCCCCTAAACTATGGCTACACCTTC.

This clone was detected only a few times. The chain joins TRBV19 to TRBJ1-6, with 9 bases that match TRBD1. J was trimmed by 7 bases and V by 4 bases; bases with no gene match: 8. This CDR3 comprises 16 residues. Germline V lookup: CDR1 LNHDA, CDR2 SQIVND (reference sequence). The CDR3 region is CASSTPGQGPNSPLHF. The CDR3 DNA reads as TGTGCCAGTAGTACGCCGGGACAGGGTCCAAATTCACCCCTCCACTTT.

The gene calls are TRBV16 and TRBJ1-5; D is unclear. CDR3 length: 13 residues. V was clipped by 2 bases and J by 7 bases, with 9 bases between them. In germline, CDR1 is KGHSY, CDR2 FQNENV. The DNA of the CDR3 is TGTGCCAGCAGCCAACAGGTTGGCCAGCCCCAGCATTTT. This gives the protein CASSQQVGQPQHF.

In its sample, this clone was seen a few times. The DNA for the CDR3 is TGTGCCAGCAGCTGGGGATTTTCCGGGGGGAGCACTGAAGCTTTCTTT. Its protein is CASSWGFSGGSTEAFF. The rearrangement uses TRBV11-3 and TRBJ1-1; a weak D match, TRBD1 (5 bases). The V end was cut by 4 bases, the J end by 4 bases, with 19 bases between. The germline CDR1 and CDR2 sequences are SGHNT and YENEEA. The CDR3 loop spans 16 amino acids.

The chain employs TRBV19 and TRBJ2-3; 8 bases align to TRBD2. The germline CDR1 and CDR2 sequences are LNHDA and SQIVND (reference sequence). This CDR3 has 16 residues. V was pared by 4 bases and J by 0 bases, with 6 bases of the junction left unmatched. The CDR3 loop reads CASSTGGGTSTDTQYF. The CDR3 bases are TGTGCCAGTAGTACCGGGGGGGGGACTAGCACAGATACGCAGTATTTT.

This chain uses TRBV25-1 with TRBJ1-5; D may be TRBD1 (6 bases). Germline V gene lookup returns CDR1 MGHDK and CDR2 SYGVNS. V was trimmed by 4 bases and J by 6 bases, leaving 13 bases between them. The length of the CDR3 is 14 residues. The CDR3 protein is CASSGQGYVQPQHF. The CDR3 coding sequence is TGTGCCAGCAGTGGGCAGGGGTACGTTCAGCCCCAGCATTTT. Based on the CDR3 plus reference TRBV25-1 and TRBJ1-5, the full variable domain is EADIYQTPRYLVIGTGKKITLECSQTMGHDKMYWYQQDPGMELHLIHYSYGVNSTEKGDLSSESTVSRIRTEHFPLTLESARPSHTSQYLCASSGQGYVQPQHFGDGTRLSIL.

On this clone: A junction boundary mismatches the germline segment, possibly from a read error. This chain uses TRBV15 with TRBJ1-4, with TRBD1 as a possible D gene (6 bases). The CDR3 is 17 residues long. The germline V gene has CDR1 LNHNV and CDR2 YYDKDF (reference sequence). The CDR3 protein is CATSRDPTGTTNEKLFF. The CDR3 nucleotides are TGTGCCACCAGCAGAGACCCAACCGGGACAACCAATGAAAAACTGTTTTTT.

The genes are TRBV11-3 and TRBJ2-1, with 9 bases lining up with TRBD2. After removal of 0 bases from V and 6 bases from J, the junction contained 6 bases not matched to a gene. The CDR3 length is 16 residues. The germline V gene encodes CDR1 SGHNT and CDR2 YENEEA. The CDR3 region has the DNA TGTGCCAGCAGCTTAGAAGGAAGCGGGGGGATCAATGAGCAGTTCTTC. This translates into CASSLEGSGGINEQFF.